This entry concerns a single T cell receptor beta chain. Its specific antigen is unknown. No base quality information exists; no much larger clone differs at one position. This sample is part of a study of blood T cell repertoires in COVID-19 (dated by TCRdb to the early 2020s). Study-level background: Samples covering the acute and convalescent phases of COVID-19 were provided by collaborators in the United States, Italy and Spain. The material from the prospective study consisted of cDNA or gDNA derived from T cells, B-cell-depleted T cells, or PBMCs. The dataset comprised deeply sampled blood TCRbeta repertoires from subjects exposed to, actively infected with, or recovered from COVID-19. The repertoires were released in a freely available public database meant as a resource for research on the immune response to SARS-CoV-2. The samples were drawn from the first 160 participants of the ongoing ImmuneRACE study and from 1,254 subjects provided by 6 global collaborators. Nearly every sample came with metadata listing a de-identified subject ID, COVID-19 status, age in years and sex. Where available, HLA class I and class II types were taken from metadata supplied by the sample provider and were not determined by assay-based typing.

Results and caveats for the whole study, not just this receptor: How much clinical and demographic metadata was included differed by source and by participant, and the metadata was provided uncurated.

The cysteine opens and the phenylalanine closes a CDR3 of 15 amino acids. The only DNA kept is the CDR3, 45 bases in frame from the first base. Cut back by 3 bases and 7 bases, the V and J ends lie 16 bases apart. The germline V gene supplies CDR1 SGHTA and CDR2 FQGTGA. TCRbeta CDR3 regions were amplified from genomic DNA by means of the immunoSEQ Assay, a bias-controlled multiplex PCR. As for how the authors treated the data: The number of nucleated cells in each sample was estimated by amplification of reference gene primers within the assay. To quantify the absolute abundance of each unique TCRbeta CDR3 rearrangement, sequence reads were collapsed and filtered. For each sample, productive Simpson clonality was calculated as the square root of Simpson's diversity index across productive rearrangements. The source is immuneACCESS, and TCRdb retained only in-frame sequences with V and J called. Part of the clones is not carried over; for the studies checked, unresolved V genes explain less than half of this, and the remainder is unexplained. V and J calls and clone size are given by that table; D and trimming were obtained from the DNA. This sample comprises tens of thousands of clones, 70% to 90% of them detected only once. The top ten clones comprise around 8% of the sample.

The collaborating institutions used their own protocols to collect whole blood in K2EDTA tubes. For TCRbeta analysis, collaborators shipped samples as frozen whole blood, isolated PBMCs, or DNA extracted from either of those sample types. The chain is made from TRBV7-3 and TRBJ2-1, with the D gene not confidently named. The source of this sequence is a human donor with active COVID-19. The donor label of this sample is uncertain. Sequencing was carried out using peripheral blood. CDR3 reads: CASSFSPSNMNEQFF. DNA sequence: TGTGCCAGCAGCTTTTCCCCATCGAACATGAATGAGCAGTTCTTC.